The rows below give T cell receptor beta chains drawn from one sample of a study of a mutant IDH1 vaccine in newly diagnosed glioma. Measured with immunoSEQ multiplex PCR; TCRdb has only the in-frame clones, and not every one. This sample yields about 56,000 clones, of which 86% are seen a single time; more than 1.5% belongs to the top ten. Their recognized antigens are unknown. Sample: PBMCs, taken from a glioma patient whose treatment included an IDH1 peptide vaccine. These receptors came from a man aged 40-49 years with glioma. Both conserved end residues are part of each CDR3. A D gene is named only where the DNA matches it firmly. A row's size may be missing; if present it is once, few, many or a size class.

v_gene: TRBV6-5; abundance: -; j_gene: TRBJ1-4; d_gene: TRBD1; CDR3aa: CASSRTGDSLKLFF; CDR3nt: TGTGCCAGCAGTAGGACAGGGGACTCACTAAAACTGTTTTTT
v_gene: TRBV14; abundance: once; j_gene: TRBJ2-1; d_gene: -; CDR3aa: CASSPLDVHNEQFF; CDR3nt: TGTGCCAGCAGCCCATTAGACGTCCACAATGAGCAGTTCTTC
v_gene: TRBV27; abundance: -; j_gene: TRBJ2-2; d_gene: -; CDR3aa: CASSFGTRNTGELFF; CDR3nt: TGTGCCAGCAGTTTCGGGACAAGGAACACCGGGGAGCTGTTTTTT
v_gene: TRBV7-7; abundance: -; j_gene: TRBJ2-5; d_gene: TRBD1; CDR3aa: CASSYGQGKETQYF; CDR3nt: TGTGCTAGCAGCTACGGACAGGGCAAAGAGACCCAGTACTTC
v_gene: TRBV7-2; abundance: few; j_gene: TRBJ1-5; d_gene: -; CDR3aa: CASSTTVGSNQPQHF; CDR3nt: TGTGCCAGCAGCACAACCGTGGGGTCCAATCAGCCCCAGCATTTT
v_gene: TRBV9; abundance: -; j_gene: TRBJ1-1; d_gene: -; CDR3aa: CASSVVANTEAFF; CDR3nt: TGTGCCAGCAGCGTAGTTGCGAACACTGAAGCTTTCTTT
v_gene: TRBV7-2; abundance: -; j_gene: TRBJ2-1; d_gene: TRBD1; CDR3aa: CASSTGGSYNEQFF; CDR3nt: TGTGCCAGCAGTACAGGGGGCTCCTACAATGAGCAGTTCTTC
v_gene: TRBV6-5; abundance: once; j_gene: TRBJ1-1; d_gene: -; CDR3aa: CASSPDQGTEAFF; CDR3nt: TGTGCCAGCAGTCCTGACCAGGGCACTGAAGCTTTCTTT
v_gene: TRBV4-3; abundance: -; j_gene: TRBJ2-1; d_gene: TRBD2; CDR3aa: CASSHTAGVPYNEQFF; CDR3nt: TGCGCCAGCAGCCACACAGCGGGAGTCCCCTACAATGAGCAGTTCTTC
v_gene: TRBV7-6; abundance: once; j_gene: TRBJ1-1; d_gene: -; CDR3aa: CASSTRDWGNTEAFF; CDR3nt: TGTGCCAGCAGCACACGGGACTGGGGGAACACTGAAGCTTTCTTT
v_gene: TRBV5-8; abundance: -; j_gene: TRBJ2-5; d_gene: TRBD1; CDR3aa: CASSLGRQGRETQYF; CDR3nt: TGTGCCAGCAGCTTGGGGCGACAGGGCAGGGAGACCCAGTACTTC
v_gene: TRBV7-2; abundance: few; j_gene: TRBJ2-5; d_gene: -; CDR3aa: CASSPLWGLAETQYF; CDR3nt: TGTGCCAGCAGCCCCCTCTGGGGGCTTGCAGAGACCCAGTACTTC
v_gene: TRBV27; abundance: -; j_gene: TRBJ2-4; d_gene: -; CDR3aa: CASRGFGAGPRNIQYF; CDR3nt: TGTGCCAGCAGGGGGTTTGGGGCAGGGCCTCGGAACATTCAGTACTTC
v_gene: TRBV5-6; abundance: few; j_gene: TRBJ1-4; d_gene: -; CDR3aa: CASSLKGTGNNEKLFF; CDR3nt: TGTGCCAGCAGCTTGAAGGGGACGGGAAATAATGAAAAACTGTTTTTT
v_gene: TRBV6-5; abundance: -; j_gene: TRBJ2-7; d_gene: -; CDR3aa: CASSYSFQGAYEQYF; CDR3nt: TGTGCCAGCAGTTACTCATTCCAGGGAGCCTACGAGCAGTACTTC
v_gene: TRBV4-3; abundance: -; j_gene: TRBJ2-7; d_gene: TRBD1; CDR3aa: CASSQDLTGGAWEQYF; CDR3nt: TGCGCCAGCAGCCAAGATCTAACAGGGGGCGCGTGGGAGCAGTACTTC
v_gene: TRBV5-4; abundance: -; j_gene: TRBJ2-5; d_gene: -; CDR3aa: CASSLAGRKETQYF; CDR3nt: TGTGCCAGCAGCTTGGCCGGCAGGAAAGAGACCCAGTACTTC
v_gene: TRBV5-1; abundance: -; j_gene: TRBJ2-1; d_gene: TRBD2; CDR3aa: CASSLASGSKVEQFF; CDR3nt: TGCGCCAGCAGCTTGGCTAGCGGGAGTAAGGTTGAGCAGTTCTTC
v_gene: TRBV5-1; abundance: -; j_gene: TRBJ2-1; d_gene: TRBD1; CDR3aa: CASSLLGTAYNEQFF; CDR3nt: TGCGCCAGCAGCTTGTTGGGGACAGCCTACAATGAGCAGTTCTTC
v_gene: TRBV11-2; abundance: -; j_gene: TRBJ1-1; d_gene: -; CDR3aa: CASSLDQVMNTEAFF; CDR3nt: TGTGCCAGCAGCTTAGATCAAGTCATGAACACTGAAGCTTTCTTT
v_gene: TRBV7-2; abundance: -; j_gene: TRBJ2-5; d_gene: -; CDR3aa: CASSSTPSGAQYF; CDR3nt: TGTGCCAGCAGCTCGACCCCATCCGGGGCCCAGTACTTC
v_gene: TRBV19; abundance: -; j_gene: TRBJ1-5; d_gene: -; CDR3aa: CASSIGNQPQHF; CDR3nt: TGTGCCAGTAGTATCGGCAATCAGCCCCAGCATTTT
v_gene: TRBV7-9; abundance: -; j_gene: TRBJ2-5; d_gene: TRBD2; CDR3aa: CASSLGTIFQETQYF; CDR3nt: TGTGCCAGCAGTCTCGGGACTATTTTCCAAGAGACCCAGTACTTC
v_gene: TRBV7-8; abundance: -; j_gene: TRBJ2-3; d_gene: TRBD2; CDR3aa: CASRLSGGGDTQYF; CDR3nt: TGTGCCAGCAGACTTAGCGGGGGGGGAGATACGCAGTATTTT
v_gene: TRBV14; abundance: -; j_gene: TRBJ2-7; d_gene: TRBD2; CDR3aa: CASSQGTSGPGLSTYEQYF; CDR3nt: TGTGCCAGCAGCCAAGGGACTAGCGGGCCCGGCCTCTCTACCTACGAGCAGTACTTC
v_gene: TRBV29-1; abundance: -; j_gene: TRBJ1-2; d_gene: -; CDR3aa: CSVVFPGGVLYGYTF; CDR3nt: TGCAGCGTTGTGTTCCCTGGGGGGGTACTCTATGGCTACACCTTC
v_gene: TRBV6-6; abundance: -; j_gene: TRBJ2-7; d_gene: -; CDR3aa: CASSPPTRAEQYF; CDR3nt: TGTGCCAGCAGTCCTCCCACCCGGGCCGAGCAGTACTTC
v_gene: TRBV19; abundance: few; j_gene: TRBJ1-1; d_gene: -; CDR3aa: CASSIMVRDTEAFF; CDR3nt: TGTGCCAGTAGTATAATGGTGAGGGACACTGAAGCTTTCTTT
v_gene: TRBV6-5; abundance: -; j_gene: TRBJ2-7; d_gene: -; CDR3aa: CASSYGGSRPYEQYF; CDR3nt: TGTGCCAGCAGTTACGGGGGCTCCAGACCCTACGAGCAGTACTTC
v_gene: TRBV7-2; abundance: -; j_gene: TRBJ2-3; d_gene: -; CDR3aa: CASSLSSDGEQYF; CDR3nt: TGTGCCAGCAGCTTGAGCAGTGACGGGGAGCAGTATTTT
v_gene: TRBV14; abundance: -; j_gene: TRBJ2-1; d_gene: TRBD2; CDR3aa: CASSRVGRERDEQFF; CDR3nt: TGTGCCAGCAGCCGTGTAGGGCGGGAGCGCGATGAGCAGTTCTTC
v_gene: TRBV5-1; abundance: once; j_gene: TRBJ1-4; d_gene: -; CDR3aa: CASSFGLNEKLFF; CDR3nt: TGCGCCAGCAGCTTTGGTCTTAATGAAAAACTGTTTTTT
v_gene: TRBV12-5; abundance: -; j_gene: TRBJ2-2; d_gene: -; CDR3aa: CASGSTLGRANTGELFF; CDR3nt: TGTGCTAGTGGTTCGACGCTGGGACGCGCGAACACCGGGGAGCTGTTTTTT
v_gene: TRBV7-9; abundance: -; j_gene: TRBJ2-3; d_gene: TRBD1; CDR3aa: CASSRQGMWTDTQYF; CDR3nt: TGTGCCAGCAGCCGACAGGGGATGTGGACAGATACGCAGTATTTT
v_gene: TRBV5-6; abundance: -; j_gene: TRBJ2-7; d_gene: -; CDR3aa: CASSLRGEQYF; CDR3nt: TGTGCCAGCAGCTTGCGGGGGGAGCAGTACTTC
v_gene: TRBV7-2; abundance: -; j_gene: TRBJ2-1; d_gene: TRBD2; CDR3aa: CASSLGLAGGNEQFF; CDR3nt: TGTGCCAGCAGCTTGGGACTAGCGGGAGGCAATGAGCAGTTCTTC
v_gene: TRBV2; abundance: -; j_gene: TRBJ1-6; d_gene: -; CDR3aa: CASTYASPLHF; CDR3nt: TGTGCCAGCACCTACGCATCACCCCTCCACTTT
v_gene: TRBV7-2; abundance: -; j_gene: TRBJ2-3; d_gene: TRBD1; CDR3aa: CASSQRTGATLDTQYF; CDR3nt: TGTGCCAGCAGCCAGAGGACAGGGGCGACTTTAGATACGCAGTATTTT
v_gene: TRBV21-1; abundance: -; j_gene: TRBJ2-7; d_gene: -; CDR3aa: CASSPQTSTYEQYF; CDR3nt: TGTGCCAGCAGCCCCCAAACTAGCACCTACGAGCAGTACTTC
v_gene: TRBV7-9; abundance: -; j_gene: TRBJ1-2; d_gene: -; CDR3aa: CASSLLIDGYTF; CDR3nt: TGTGCCAGCAGCTTGCTGATTGACGGCTACACCTTC
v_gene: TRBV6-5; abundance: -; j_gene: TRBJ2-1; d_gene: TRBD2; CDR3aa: CASSYSASGNNEQFF; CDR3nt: TGTGCCAGCAGTTACTCCGCTAGCGGCAACAATGAGCAGTTCTTC
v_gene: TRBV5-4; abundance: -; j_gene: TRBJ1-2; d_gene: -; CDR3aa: CASNTIGAGPIGYTF; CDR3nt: TGTGCCAGCAACACCATTGGGGCAGGACCGATTGGCTACACCTTC
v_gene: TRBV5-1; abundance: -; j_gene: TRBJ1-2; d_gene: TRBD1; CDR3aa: CASSLERGRGGYTF; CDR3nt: TGCGCCAGCAGCTTGGAAAGGGGGCGAGGGGGCTACACCTTC
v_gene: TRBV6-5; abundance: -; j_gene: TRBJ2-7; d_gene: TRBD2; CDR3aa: CASSFTSGSHEQYF; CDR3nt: TGTGCCAGCAGTTTTACTAGCGGGAGTCACGAGCAGTACTTC
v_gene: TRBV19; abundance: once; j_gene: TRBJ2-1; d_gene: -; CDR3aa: CASSIGSGTPYEQFF; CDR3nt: TGTGCCAGTAGTATAGGGTCCGGGACACCTTATGAGCAGTTCTTC
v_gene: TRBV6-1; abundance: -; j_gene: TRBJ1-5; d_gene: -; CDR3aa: CASSWDSNQPQHF; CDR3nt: TGTGCCAGCAGTTGGGACAGCAATCAGCCCCAGCATTTT
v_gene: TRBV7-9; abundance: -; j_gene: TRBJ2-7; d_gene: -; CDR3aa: CASSRLYEQYF; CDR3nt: TGTGCCAGCAGCCGCCTCTACGAGCAGTACTTC
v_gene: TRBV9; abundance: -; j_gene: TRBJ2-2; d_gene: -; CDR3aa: CASSVGAAQPTGELFF; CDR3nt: TGTGCCAGCAGCGTAGGGGCGGCACAGCCCACCGGGGAGCTGTTTTTT
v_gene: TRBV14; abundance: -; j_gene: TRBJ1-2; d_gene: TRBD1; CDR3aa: CASSRTGTAGYTF; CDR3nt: TGTGCCAGCAGCCGGACAGGGACGGCTGGCTACACCTTC
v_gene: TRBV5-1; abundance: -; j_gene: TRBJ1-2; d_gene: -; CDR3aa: CASSLVSPGYGYTF; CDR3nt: TGCGCCAGCAGCTTGGTTTCCCCTGGCTATGGCTACACCTTC